The rows below give T cell receptor beta chains drawn from one sample of a study of T-cell memory formation after mild COVID-19. Via MiXCR, TCRdb re-called the 5' RACE reads, giving one row per CDR3 protein. This sample has approximately 570,000 distinct CDR3 sequences, with 15% to 20% found just once. Input material: PBMCs or a T cell subset sorted from them (not recorded which). Receptors originate from an adult woman who had mild COVID-19 (a few samples of this study predate the infection). Cell type and time point are not known. Each CDR3 is given with its conserved first and last residue. A D gene is named only where the DNA matches it firmly. Clone size appears in some rows only: once, few, many, or a class for an expanded clone.

>TRBV18|13|.|.|TRBJ1-1
CASSLFGRGEAFF
TGTGCCAGCTCACTTTTCGGACGGGGTGAAGCTTTCTTT
>TRBV7-2|14|.|few|TRBJ2-7
CASSPGLGGYEQYF
TGTGCCAGCAGTCCAGGTCTGGGGGGCTACGAGCAGTACTTC
>TRBV3-1|12|.|.|TRBJ2-1
CASSRVVGEQFF
TGTGCCAGCAGCCGGGTGGTCGGTGAGCAGTTCTTC
>TRBV10-2|12|.|many|TRBJ2-1
CASSETASEQFF
TGCGCCAGCAGTGAGACGGCTTCCGAGCAGTTCTTC
>TRBV6-5|17|TRBD2|.|TRBJ2-1
CASSYSSREGSYNEQFF
TGTGCCAGCAGTTACTCTTCGCGGGAGGGATCCTACAATGAGCAGTTCTTC
>TRBV5-5|15|TRBD2|.|TRBJ2-5
CASSILAGGQETQYF
TGTGCCAGCAGCATACTAGCGGGGGGCCAAGAGACCCAGTACTTC
>TRBV5-6|15|.|.|TRBJ2-3
CASSFYGGLTDTQYF
TGTGCCAGCAGCTTTTACGGGGGGCTCACAGATACGCAGTATTTT
>TRBV19|15|.|few|TRBJ1-4
CASSILAAGEEKLFF
TGTGCCAGTAGTATTTTAGCCGCGGGCGAAGAAAAACTGTTTTTT
>TRBV11-2|15|TRBD1|.|TRBJ2-5
CASSLTTGAGETQYF
TGTGCCAGCAGCTTGACGACAGGGGCTGGGGAGACCCAGTACTTC
>TRBV5-1|13|.|.|TRBJ2-7
CASSLDGAGEQYF
TGCGCCAGCAGCTTGGATGGGGCAGGCGAGCAGTACTTC
>TRBV12-3/TRBV12-4|12|TRBD1|.|TRBJ1-5
CASKNRGQPQHF
TGTGCCAGCAAAAACAGGGGACAGCCCCAGCATTTT
>TRBV29-1|14|TRBD1|many|TRBJ1-1
CSAGQGSFNTEAFF
TGCAGCGCCGGACAGGGATCATTTAACACTGAAGCTTTCTTT
>TRBV19|15|TRBD1|once|TRBJ2-1
CASSIGTGAFNEQFF
TGTGCCAGTAGTATTGGGACAGGGGCCTTCAATGAGCAGTTCTTC
>TRBV5-1|16|.|few|TRBJ1-6
CASSLAGLSYNSPLHF
TGCGCCAGCAGCTTGGCAGGACTCAGTTATAATTCACCCCTCCACTTT
>TRBV6-5|12|.|.|TRBJ1-2
CASSGARGRYTF
TGTGCCAGCAGTGGGGCGCGGGGCCGCTACACCTTC
>TRBV6-1|13|.|few|TRBJ1-1
CASSGRVNTEAFF
TGTGCCAGCAGCGGTCGGGTAAACACTGAAGCTTTCTTT
>TRBV4-1|15|.|few|TRBJ2-5
CASSQEGRGQETQYF
TGCGCCAGCAGCCAAGAGGGCCGGGGACAAGAGACCCAGTACTTC
>TRBV24-1|13|.|few|TRBJ1-2
CATSAQGNYGYTF
TGTGCCACCAGTGCGCAGGGGAACTATGGCTACACCTTC
>TRBV7-6|16|TRBD2|.|TRBJ2-5
CASSLATSGGYETQYF
TGTGCCAGCAGCTTAGCGACTAGCGGGGGGTATGAGACCCAGTACTTC
>TRBV7-9|14|.|few|TRBJ2-1
CASSSTGVRSEQFF
TGTGCCAGCAGCTCGACCGGGGTGCGGAGTGAGCAGTTCTTC
>TRBV5-1|16|TRBD2|.|TRBJ2-1
CASSSSSGGAHNEQFF
TGCGCCAGCAGCTCGTCTAGCGGGGGGGCTCACAATGAGCAGTTCTTC
>TRBV7-9|15|.|many|TRBJ2-1
CASSLAFGGDNEQFF
TGTGCCAGCAGCTTAGCTTTCGGCGGCGACAATGAGCAGTTCTTC
>TRBV6-1|15|.|.|TRBJ2-7
CASSEGGHRSYEQYF
TGTGCCAGCAGTGAAGGAGGACACCGCTCCTACGAGCAGTACTTC
>TRBV5-4|16|.|.|TRBJ2-2
CASSFHFPMNTGELFF
TGTGCCAGCAGCTTTCATTTCCCTATGAACACCGGGGAGCTGTTTTTT
>TRBV6-5|16|TRBD2|many|TRBJ2-1
CASRLVPGLASGEQFF
TGTGCCAGCAGACTTGTTCCGGGACTAGCGTCAGGCGAGCAGTTCTTC
>TRBV7-8|17|.|once|TRBJ1-5
CASSENQERRGNQPQHF
TGTGCCAGCAGCGAAAACCAGGAGAGGCGGGGCAATCAGCCCCAGCATTTT
>TRBV9|13|.|many|TRBJ2-3
CASSVGSTDTQYF
TGTGCCAGCAGCGTGGGCAGCACAGATACGCAGTATTTT
>TRBV6-5|15|TRBD1|few|TRBJ2-7
CASSPDPGGRYEQYF
TGTGCCAGCAGTCCAGATCCAGGGGGAAGGTACGAGCAGTACTTC
>TRBV3-1|15|.|.|TRBJ1-2
CASSQRAGPIYGYTF
TGTGCCAGCAGCCAGCGTGCAGGGCCGATCTATGGCTACACCTTC
>TRBV7-8|18|TRBD2|.|TRBJ2-5
CASSLGTIAGELQETQYF
TGTGCCAGCAGCTTAGGAACGATCGCGGGGGAGCTACAAGAGACCCAGTACTTC
>TRBV7-2|13|.|.|TRBJ2-3
CASSLLGQDTQYF
TGTGCCAGCAGCTTACTGGGGCAAGATACGCAGTATTTT
>TRBV30|15|.|few|TRBJ2-7
CAWSVGGGGYDEQYF
TGTGCCTGGAGTGTTGGGGGGGGCGGATATGACGAGCAGTACTTC
>TRBV7-9|15|.|many|TRBJ1-1
CASSLADGADTEAFF
TGTGCCAGCAGCTTAGCGGACGGGGCTGACACTGAAGCTTTCTTT
>TRBV7-2|17|TRBD2|.|TRBJ2-1
CASSSSGLSGREGEQFF
TGTGCCAGCAGCTCCAGCGGCCTTAGCGGGAGGGAAGGTGAGCAGTTCTTC
>TRBV5-4|14|.|.|TRBJ1-2
CASRFKGDLRGYTF
TGTGCCAGCAGATTTAAGGGGGACTTGCGTGGCTACACCTTC
>TRBV30|12|.|.|TRBJ2-1
CAWGPYFNEQFF
TGTGCCTGGGGACCTTATTTCAATGAGCAGTTCTTC
>TRBV19|16|.|.|TRBJ2-7
CASSPGLLYNSYEQYF
TGTGCCAGTAGTCCGGGACTCCTATATAATTCCTACGAGCAGTACTTC
>TRBV7-9|15|TRBD1|.|TRBJ2-1
CASSQGQGRDNEQFF
TGTGCCAGCAGCCAGGGACAGGGTAGGGACAATGAGCAGTTCTTC
>TRBV18|18|.|.|TRBJ2-6
CASSPRDSGSSGANVLTF
TGTGCCAGCTCACCACGCGACAGTGGAAGCTCTGGGGCCAACGTCCTGACTTTC
>TRBV20-1|13|.|.|TRBJ2-3
CSARGGRRDTQYF
TGCAGTGCTAGAGGCGGAAGGCGAGATACGCAGTATTTT
>TRBV29-1|12|.|.|TRBJ1-5
CSVSDGNQPQHF
TGCAGCGTCAGCGACGGTAATCAGCCCCAGCATTTT
>TRBV10-3|18|TRBD2|few|TRBJ2-5
CAISEKALAGGPGETQYF
TGTGCCATCAGTGAGAAGGCCCTAGCGGGAGGGCCGGGGGAGACCCAGTACTTC
>TRBV5-1|17|TRBD2|few|TRBJ2-3
CASSLARTSGGTDTQYF
TGCGCCAGCAGCTTGGCCAGGACTAGCGGGGGCACAGATACGCAGTATTTT
>TRBV2|14|TRBD1|many|TRBJ2-5
CASSDLTGGETQYF
TGTGCCAGCAGTGATTTGACAGGGGGAGAGACCCAGTACTTC
>TRBV3-1|15|TRBD2|.|TRBJ2-1
CASSRLAGLWGEQFF
TGTGCCAGCAGCAGGCTAGCGGGGTTATGGGGGGAGCAGTTCTTC